A selection of T cell receptor beta chains follows, all from one sample in a study of cytomegalovirus exposure and HLA in healthy donors. Measured with immunoSEQ multiplex PCR; TCRdb has only the in-frame clones, and not every one. The sample carries approximately 82,000 clones, around 10% recorded once. The source material was PBMCs. These receptors originate from a man in his fifties or sixties in good health and CMV-seropositive. Both conserved end residues are part of each CDR3. D genes are given only for firm matches. Rows give clone size only sometimes, using once, few, many, or a class for an expanded clone.

d_call clone_size j_call v_call cdr3_aa cdr3_nt
. few TRBJ1-4 TRBV30 CAWSVTGQGFEKLFF TGTGCCTGGAGTGTAACGGGGCAGGGGTTTGAAAAACTGTTTTTT
TRBD2 . TRBJ2-1 TRBV5-1 CASSPVPASGSSYNEQFF TGCGCCAGCAGCCCGGTTCCGGCTAGCGGGAGCTCCTACAATGAGCAGTTCTTC
. few TRBJ1-2 TRBV27 CASSGDTYGYTF TGTGCCAGCAGTGGGGACACCTATGGCTACACCTTC
TRBD2 few TRBJ2-5 TRBV5-1 CASRTSGGETQYF TGCGCCAGCCGGACTAGCGGGGGGGAGACCCAGTACTTC
. . TRBJ1-5 TRBV10-3 CAISDGERQPQHF TGTGCCATCAGTGACGGGGAAAGGCAGCCCCAGCATTTT
. few TRBJ1-2 TRBV27 CASRGEMGYTF TGTGCCAGCAGAGGGGAAATGGGCTACACCTTC
. few TRBJ1-2 TRBV6-5 CASRGRAHSYGYTF TGTGCCAGCAGGGGCAGGGCCCATTCCTATGGCTACACCTTC
TRBD2 few TRBJ2-7 TRBV5-1 CASSLGTSSYEQYF TGCGCCAGCAGCCTCGGGACTAGCTCCTACGAGCAGTACTTC
. few TRBJ2-1 TRBV30 CAWSVRVSGNEQFF TGTGCCTGGAGTGTAAGGGTGTCGGGGAATGAGCAGTTCTTC
. few TRBJ2-7 TRBV6-5 CASSYSGQGSYEQYF TGTGCCAGCAGCTACTCGGGGCAGGGTTCCTACGAGCAGTACTTC
. . TRBJ2-7 TRBV7-2 CASSLVLGGSYEQYF TGTGCCAGCAGCTTAGTGTTGGGGGGCTCCTACGAGCAGTACTTC
. . TRBJ2-7 TRBV6-1 CASRPGLNLWQYF TGTGCCAGCAGACCCGGACTGAATCTATGGCAGTACTTC
. . TRBJ1-5 TRBV4-1 CASSLQEGNQPQHF TGCGCCAGCAGCTTACAGGAGGGAAATCAGCCCCAGCATTTT
TRBD2 few TRBJ2-5 TRBV5-1 CASSLSGLAEGETQYF TGCGCCAGCAGCCTATCCGGACTAGCGGAGGGGGAGACCCAGTACTTC
. . TRBJ1-5 TRBV5-5 CASSLLAGGANQPQHF TGTGCCAGCAGCTTGTTAGCGGGAGGAGCAAATCAGCCCCAGCATTTT
TRBD1 few TRBJ1-2 TRBV5-1 CASRWGQGQDGYTF TGCGCCAGCAGATGGGGACAGGGTCAGGATGGCTACACCTTC
TRBD2 few TRBJ2-1 TRBV13 CASSLTLSGGSHNEQFF TGTGCCAGCAGCTTAACGCTTTCGGGAGGGTCCCACAATGAGCAGTTCTTC
TRBD1 . TRBJ1-2 TRBV10-3 CAISGGDREDNYGYTF TGTGCCATCAGCGGCGGTGACAGGGAGGACAACTATGGCTACACCTTC
TRBD1 few TRBJ2-7 TRBV28 CASTSGTGGIHEQYF TGTGCCAGCACTTCTGGGACAGGGGGCATCCACGAGCAGTACTTC
. few TRBJ2-4 TRBV5-1 CASSLGRGDIQYF TGCGCCAGCAGCCTGGGCCGGGGAGACATTCAGTACTTC
TRBD1 . TRBJ2-3 TRBV19 CASSSGQGQHTQYF TGTGCCAGTAGTTCGGGACAGGGACAACATACGCAGTATTTT
. few TRBJ2-3 TRBV7-2 CASSPSGPWPTDTQYF TGTGCCAGCAGCCCAAGTGGTCCTTGGCCCACAGATACGCAGTATTTT
TRBD2 . TRBJ2-2 TRBV7-2 CASSSGLAGGKTGELFF TGTGCCAGCAGCTCCGGACTAGCGGGAGGGAAGACCGGGGAGCTGTTTTTT
TRBD2 . TRBJ2-7 TRBV4-2 CASSISGKSSYEQYF TGTGCCAGCAGCATTAGCGGGAAGAGCTCCTACGAGCAGTACTTC
. . TRBJ1-3 TRBV10-3 CAIGGGPGNTIYF TGTGCCATCGGGGGGGGCCCCGGGAACACCATATATTTT